This is a list of T cell receptor beta chains from one sample in a study of blood T cell repertoires in COVID-19. Sequencing was performed with immunoSEQ multiplex PCR; in TCRdb, only in-frame clones are kept and a portion is missing. This table has about 99,000 clones, around 84% appearing once. The sample taken for sequencing was peripheral blood. The receptors derive from a man between 60 and 75 years old with acute or convalescent COVID-19. Each CDR3 is given with its conserved first and last residue. A D gene is named only where the DNA matches it firmly. Expanded clones are given a class, and other clones once, few, many or no size at all.

clone_size cdr3_length d_call j_call v_call cdr3_aa
NA 18 TRBD2 TRBJ2-3 TRBV5-4 CASSLGPGGAGVADTQYF
NA 13 NA TRBJ2-5 TRBV25-1 CASSDLSEETQYF
NA 15 TRBD2 TRBJ2-5 TRBV5-1 CASSETLAGGETQYF
few 14 NA TRBJ2-1 TRBV5-5 CASSLQGSYNEQFF
NA 21 TRBD1 TRBJ2-4 TRBV27 CASSLEGPYRDRANSKNIQYF
NA 13 NA TRBJ1-5 TRBV5-1 CASSLYGDQPQHF
NA 13 NA TRBJ1-5 TRBV5-1 CASSLDGFQPQHF
NA 15 NA TRBJ1-4 TRBV5-4 CASSLRRSTNEKLFF
NA 16 TRBD2 TRBJ2-3 TRBV9 CASSVLAGVGTDTQYF
NA 14 NA TRBJ2-3 TRBV19 CASSIIGPRDTQYF
NA 10 NA TRBJ2-5 TRBV20-1 CSATVETQYF
NA 13 TRBD2 TRBJ2-1 TRBV6-5 CASRTSVYNEQFF
NA 13 NA TRBJ2-4 TRBV24-1 CATMETGENIQYF
NA 17 NA TRBJ1-3 TRBV10-3 CAISEGQGSDSGNTIYF
NA 15 NA TRBJ1-3 TRBV6-5 CASSTRGMAGNTIYF
NA 20 TRBD1 TRBJ1-5 TRBV5-4 CASSLSSGTGGVGANQPQHF
NA 18 NA TRBJ1-3 TRBV11-2 CASSLARPGSAFGNTIYF
once 15 NA TRBJ2-1 TRBV12-5 CASGPGQGSYNEQFF
NA 16 TRBD1 TRBJ2-1 TRBV5-1 CASSVMFGTGVHEQFF
NA 14 NA TRBJ1-1 TRBV13 CASSFKALNTEAFF
NA 17 TRBD2 TRBJ2-2 TRBV12-5 CASGAPGLAASTGELFF
NA 16 TRBD2 TRBJ2-3 TRBV18 CASSPGAGVGTDTQYF
NA 17 TRBD1 TRBJ1-1 TRBV4-1 CASSPRTGPRLNTEAFF
NA 13 NA TRBJ1-5 TRBV11-3 CASSLEGSSPQHF
NA 14 NA TRBJ1-5 TRBV9 CASSAIDSNQPQHF
NA 15 NA TRBJ1-1 TRBV6-5 CASSYSGGKNTEAFF
NA 18 TRBD2 TRBJ2-3 TRBV5-4 CASSSHGGLAGGTDTQYF
NA 14 TRBD1 TRBJ2-2 TRBV24-1 CATRPGQGTGELFF
once 11 NA TRBJ1-6 TRBV20-1 CSSGAQSPLHF
few 14 NA TRBJ2-7 TRBV2 CASSDPGDQAEQYF
NA 15 NA TRBJ2-1 TRBV5-1 CASSLSGGPYNEQFF
NA 13 TRBD1 TRBJ1-2 TRBV10-3 CAISEYRGKGYTF
NA 15 TRBD1 TRBJ1-2 TRBV5-1 CASRIQTGDFYGYTF
NA 14 TRBD1 TRBJ2-1 TRBV19 CASKVQGANNEQFF
NA 13 NA TRBJ1-5 TRBV7-2 CASSLAQAGTQHF
NA 15 NA TRBJ2-2 TRBV5-6 CASSLQGSNTGELFF